These 23 T cell receptor beta chains originate from one sample sequenced in a study of blood T cell repertoires in COVID-19. Assay: immunoSEQ multiplex PCR; the TCRdb copy retains only in-frame clones and omits some. The sample contains under 200,000 clones, roughly four fifths of which appear only once. The sequenced sample consisted of peripheral blood. These receptors all come from a human donor in a cohort sampled during active COVID-19.

The genes are TRBV9 and TRBJ1-4; tentative D call: TRBD1 (6 bases). Trimming pared 4 bases from V and 0 bases from J, leaving 16 bases between. Germline CDR1 reads SGDLS; CDR2 reads YYNGEE. The CDR3 length is 17 residues. The CDR3 DNA reads as TGTGCCAGCAGCCCACAGGGTGCAACGGCAACTAATGAAAAACTGTTTTTT. Protein: CASSPQGATATNEKLFF.

The rearrangement links TRBV6-5 to TRBJ2-7; TRBD1 aligns across 9 bases. The CDR3 is 15 residues long. Germline loops: CDR1 MNHEY, CDR2 SVGAGI. The V and J ends lost 4 bases and 5 bases, in that order; junction bases with no gene match: 9. CDR3 in DNA: TGTGCCAGCAGTTTGGTAGGGACAGGGACTGACGAGCAGTACTTC. It codes for CASSLVGTGTDEQYF.

V is TRBV2 and J is TRBJ2-2, with TRBD1 identical over 8 bases. The CDR3 runs 16 residues. CDR1 SNHLY and CDR2 FYNNEI come from the germline V gene. V lost 3 bases and J lost 5; bases outside the gene matches: 8. CDR3 DNA sequence: TGTGCCAGCAGTGAGGGGGCGGACAGGGCGACCGGGGAGCTGTTTTTT. Its translation: CASSEGADRATGELFF.

This clone was seen repeatedly, ten times or more. This rearrangement joins TRBV3-1 (or the pseudogene TRBV3-2) to TRBJ1-1, with a weak D call TRBD1 (6 bases). Germline V gives CDR1 LGHDT, CDR2 YNNKEL (reference sequence). This CDR3 is 14 amino acids long. V was shortened by 4 bases and J by 5 bases, with 14 bases between the two germline ends. The CDR3 bases are TGTGCCAGCAGCCGAAATACAGGGAATACTGAAGCTTTCTTT. It codes for CASSRNTGNTEAFF.

The chain employs TRBV9 and TRBJ2-1; maybe TRBD2 (6 bases). V was shortened by 0 bases and J by 0 bases, with 10 bases between the two germline ends. CDR1 SGDLS and CDR2 YYNGEE come from the germline V gene. CDR3 size: 16 residues. CDR3 loop: CASSVEFSGSYNEQFF. The CDR3 nucleotides read TGTGCCAGCAGCGTAGAGTTTAGCGGCTCCTACAATGAGCAGTTCTTC.

This chain uses TRBV4-1 with TRBJ1-1; D perhaps matches TRBD1 (6 bases). Germline CDR1 and CDR2: MGHRA and YSYEKL. V lost 6 bases, J lost 3 bases, and 14 bases lay in between. The length of the CDR3 is 14 residues. CDR3 region: CASSPQGWDTEAFF. The CDR3 coding sequence is TGCGCCAGCAGTCCTCAGGGGTGGGACACTGAAGCTTTCTTT.

The rearrangement uses TRBV6-5 and TRBJ2-1; 9 nucleotides match TRBD2. V gave up 6 bases and J gave up 3 bases; unmatched junction bases: 6. Germline loops: CDR1 MNHEY, CDR2 SVGAGI. This CDR3 contains 15 residues. CDR3 sequence (DNA): TGTGCCAGCAGCCGCGGGGGGGCAAACTACAATGAGCAGTTCTTC. Its translation is CASSRGGANYNEQFF.

This clone was picked up one time. V gene TRBV5-1 combines with J gene TRBJ1-4, with TRBD1 identical over 8 bases. This CDR3 has 14 residues. V lost 0 bases, J lost 8 bases, and 3 bases stayed unmatched. The germline V gene encodes CDR1 SGHRS and CDR2 YFSETQ. The CDR3 region is CASSLGQGAEKLFF. The CDR3 DNA follows: TGCGCCAGCAGCTTGGGTCAGGGGGCCGAAAAACTGTTTTTT.

V is TRBV23-1 and J is TRBJ2-3, with 7 positions matching TRBD1. TRBV23-1 is flagged as an ORF with uncertain function. Trimming cost V 4 bases and J 3 bases; bases outside gene matches: 10. This CDR3 region has 16 residues. The CDR3 nucleotides are TGCGCCAGCAGTCCCATGACGGGACAGCAGACAGATACGCAGTATTTT. Amino acids: CASSPMTGQQTDTQYF.

The chain combines TRBV14 with TRBJ2-7; tentatively, D is TRBD1 (7 bases). CDR1 and CDR2 (germline): SGHDN, FVKESK. V was trimmed by 4 bases and J by 3 bases, leaving 19 bases between them. This CDR3 contains 16 residues. CDR3 coding DNA: TGTGCCAGCAGCCGCCGGATGGGCAGGGGGGACTACGAGCAGTACTTC. It yields the protein CASSRRMGRGDYEQYF. Drawing the rest from reference TRBV14 and TRBJ2-7, the complete variable domain is EAGVTQFPSHSVIEKGQTVTLRCDPISGHDNLYWYRRVMGKEIKFLLHFVKESKQDESGMPNNRFLAERTGGTYSTLKVQPAELEDSGVYFCASSRRMGRGDYEQYFGPGTRLTVT.

The chain combines TRBV15 with TRBJ2-7; D possibly corresponds to TRBD1 (6 bases). The germline gives CDR1 LNHNV, CDR2 YYDKDF (reference sequence). V was trimmed by 3 bases and J by 2 bases, leaving 8 bases between them. The CDR3 has 13 amino acids. The CDR3 loop is CATSRDSPYEQYF. CDR3 DNA sequence: TGTGCCACCAGCAGGGACAGTCCCTACGAGCAGTACTTC.

V usage is TRBV7-9 and J usage is TRBJ2-1, with 8 nucleotides matching TRBD1. The junction had 6 bases not matched to a gene; V was cut back by 3 bases and J by 5 bases. The CDR3 extends over 15 amino acids. Germline assignment: CDR1 SEHNR and CDR2 FQNEAQ (reference sequence). In DNA form, the CDR3 reads TGTGCCAGCAGCTTGGTACAGGGGGGAAACAATGAGCAGTTCTTC. The encoded protein is CASSLVQGGNNEQFF.

This rearrangement joins TRBV5-1 to TRBJ2-6, with TRBD1 matching over 9 bases. The trim removed 3 bases at V and 0 bases at J, leaving 4 bases unmatched. The CDR3 contains 17 residues. CDR1 SGHRS and CDR2 YFSETQ come from the germline V gene. CDR3 DNA sequence: TGCGCCAGCAGCTCTGGACAGGGGAGCTCTGGGGCCAACGTCCTGACTTTC. Amino acid sequence: CASSSGQGSSGANVLTF.

The genes are TRBV5-1 and TRBJ1-1, with a tentative D call TRBD1 (6 bases). CDR1 and CDR2 from the germline V gene are SGHRS and YFSETQ. The V end lost 6 bases, the J end lost 6 bases, and 21 bases lay between the germline ends. The CDR3 is made up of 15 amino acids. In DNA, the CDR3 is TGCGCCAGCACCGACGACTTGACAGGCGGAGCTGAAGCTTTCTTT. Translation: CASTDDLTGGAEAFF.

The chain couples TRBV18 to TRBJ2-7; 13 nucleotides line up with TRBD2. V shed 5 bases and J 4 bases; nucleotides not matched to a gene: 8. The germline V gene encodes CDR1 KGHSH and CDR2 LQKENI. The CDR3 is 16 amino acids. The DNA for the CDR3 is TGTGCCAGCTCATTCGGACTAGCGGGAGTCGGATACGAGCAGTACTTC. It is translated as CASSFGLAGVGYEQYF.

The chain links TRBV2 to TRBJ2-2, with a weak D call TRBD2 (5 bases). Trimming removed 7 bases from V and 7 bases from J, with 16 bases in between. The germline CDR1 and CDR2 sequences are SNHLY and FYNNEI. The CDR3 has 14 amino acids. CDR3: CASTAEGASGELFF. The CDR3 DNA reads as TGTGCCAGCACTGCCGAGGGTGCAAGCGGGGAGCTGTTTTTT.

This clone appeared a single time. The gene calls are TRBV4-1 and TRBJ2-7; TRBD1 agrees at 10 bases. Looked up from germline, CDR1 is MGHRA and CDR2 is YSYEKL. V shed 5 bases and J 1 base; nucleotides not matched to a gene: 11. The CDR3 is 17 amino acids. The CDR3 sequence is CASSSGTGVEDSYEQYF. DNA of the CDR3: TGCGCCAGCAGCAGCGGGACAGGGGTAGAGGATTCCTACGAGCAGTACTTC.

The chain employs TRBV6-6 and TRBJ1-3, with D tentatively TRBD1 (6 bases). This CDR3 comprises 15 residues. Trimming took 4 bases from V and 0 from J, leaving 10 bases between them. Germline loops: CDR1 MNHNY, CDR2 SVGAGI (reference sequence). The CDR3 protein is CASSSDSLSGNTIYF. CDR3 in DNA: TGTGCCAGCAGTTCGGACAGTCTCTCTGGAAACACCATATATTTT.

This chain joins TRBV10-1 and TRBJ1-2, with TRBD1 matching 9 bases. Germline CDR1 is WNHNN and CDR2 is SYGVQD (reference sequence). CDR3 length: 13 residues. Trimming took 6 bases from V and 5 from J; bases not matched to a gene: 4. The CDR3 nucleotides read TGCGCCAGCAGCCACGGACAGGGGTATGGCTACACCTTC. Protein: CASSHGQGYGYTF.

This clone was seen just once. The V gene is TRBV18, the J gene TRBJ1-4; D call uncertain. Germline CDR1 is KGHSH and CDR2 is LQKENI. V lost 6 bases and J lost 6, with 14 bases in between. This CDR3 has 14 residues. CDR3 sequence: CASSSYGSDEKLFF. In DNA, the CDR3 is TGTGCCAGCTCTTCCTATGGCAGCGATGAAAAACTGTTTTTT.

The V call is TRBV9, the J call TRBJ2-1, with 15 bases aligning to TRBD2. The V segment lost 3 bases and the J segment 4 bases; nucleotides outside the gene matches: 5. There are 17 residues in the CDR3. Germline CDR1 reads SGDLS; CDR2 reads YYNGEE. The CDR3, as DNA: TGTGCCAGCAGCGGACCCGGGACTAGCGGGAGGTACAATGAGCAGTTCTTC. The encoded protein is CASSGPGTSGRYNEQFF. The variable domain in full, completed from reference TRBV9 and TRBJ2-1, reads DSGVTQTPKHLITATGQRVTLRCSPRSGDLSVYWYQQSLDQGLQFLIQYYNGEERAKGNILERFSAQQFPDLHSELNLSSLELGDSALYFCASSGPGTSGRYNEQFFGPGTRLTVL.

The chain has TRBV5-1 and TRBJ1-5; D is possibly TRBD1 (6 bases). The germline CDR1 and CDR2 sequences are SGHRS and YFSETQ. The CDR3 length is 19 residues. V lost 4 bases and J lost 2, with 25 bases in between. CDR3 loop: CASSREPTGQPGGNQPQHF. In nucleotides, the CDR3 is TGCGCCAGCAGCCGAGAGCCGACGGGACAACCCGGAGGCAATCAGCCCCAGCATTTT.

The chain combines TRBV18 with TRBJ2-5, with 12 positions matching TRBD1. This CDR3 contains 14 residues. In germline, CDR1 is KGHSH, CDR2 LQKENI. V was clipped by 5 bases and J by 6 bases; unmatched bases: 4. The CDR3 is CASSGDRGRKTQYF. The DNA of the CDR3 is TGTGCCAGCTCAGGGGACAGGGGGCGAAAGACCCAGTACTTC.